A single sample gave rise to the 17 T cell receptor beta chains below, sequenced in a study of cytomegalovirus exposure and HLA in healthy donors (dated by TCRdb to 2016 to 2017). Receptor amplification or capture employed the immunoSEQ multiplex PCR assay. For the multiplex PCR, a mixture combining 60 forward primers for TCR Vbeta segments and 13 reverse primers for TCR Jbeta segments was used. TCRdb's version of the immuneACCESS table is confined to in-frame rearrangements and falls short of the full clone set. An unresolved V gene accounts for under half of the shortfall where checked; the remainder is of unknown origin. This sample gives over 150,000 clones in total; around 72% of them show up just once. Over 1.2% of the sample is in the top ten clones. Material: PBMCs. All receptors come from a man younger than 35 in good health and CMV-seronegative.

The chain uses TRBV28 and TRBJ2-1, with 8 nucleotides matching TRBD2. This CDR3 has 14 residues. The trim removed 2 bases at V and 6 bases at J, leaving 3 bases unmatched. In germline, CDR1 is MDHEN, CDR2 SYDVKM. The CDR3 coding sequence is TGTGCCAGCAGTTTAGGGGGACTAGTCAATGAGCAGTTCTTC. It yields the protein CASSLGGLVNEQFF.

This chain connects TRBV5-1 to TRBJ2-2; D ambiguous. The V end lost 0 bases, the J end lost 0 bases, and 6 bases lay between the germline ends. Germline V gives CDR1 SGHRS, CDR2 YFSETQ. The CDR3 runs to 15 residues. The CDR3, as DNA: TGCGCCAGCAGCTTGGGACATACGAACACCGGGGAGCTGTTTTTT. Protein product: CASSLGHTNTGELFF.

As to this clone: The junction differs from germline at one of its ends, possibly a read error. Written as DNA, the CDR3 is TGTGCCAATAGTATACTAGGACAGAAGCGGAATCAGCCCCAGCATTTT. Protein product: CANSILGQKRNQPQHF. The rearrangement uses TRBV19 and TRBJ1-5; a weak D match, TRBD1 (6 bases). The germline CDR1 and CDR2 sequences are LNHDA and SQIVND (reference sequence). The CDR3 is 16 residues long.

The chain links TRBV7-9 to TRBJ2-1; TRBD2 agrees at 9 bases. V shed 2 bases, J shed 7 bases, and the junction held 9 bases outside the gene matches. CDR3 length: 16 amino acids. Germline loops: CDR1 SEHNR, CDR2 FQNEAQ (reference sequence). CDR3 protein: CASSLYSGLAWNEQFF. The CDR3, as DNA: TGTGCCAGCAGCTTATACTCGGGACTAGCTTGGAATGAGCAGTTCTTC.

Written as DNA, the CDR3 is TGTGCCAGCAGCTCGCGGCCAGGGGCCTCAGATACGCAGTATTTT. Translated: CASSSRPGASDTQYF. The J gene is TRBJ2-3, the V gene TRBV5-4; D perhaps matches TRBD1 (6 bases). V lost 3 bases and J lost 4, with 15 bases in between. CDR3 size: 15 residues. CDR1 is SGHNT and CDR2 is YYREEE in the germline V gene (reference sequence).

The chain uses TRBV21-1 and TRBJ2-7; the table's D call of TRBD1 was not tested on the DNA. TRBV21-1 has pseudogene status. There are 16 residues in the CDR3. The CDR3 spells CASSKCPAGSPYEQYF. Written as DNA, the CDR3 is TGTGCCAGCAGCAAATGTCCGGCAGGGTCGCCCTACGAGCAGTACTTC.

The genes are TRBV7-8 and TRBJ2-1; no clear D gene. The CDR3 has 15 residues. Germline CDR1 and CDR2: SGHVS and FQNEAQ. V was cut by 5 bases and J by 0 bases, with 11 bases left in between. The CDR3 region has the DNA TGTGCCAGCAGCCGCGGCGAGGCCTCCTACAATGAGCAGTTCTTC. Protein: CASSRGEASYNEQFF.

This clone was picked up a small number of times. V usage is TRBV6-5 and J usage is TRBJ1-4; no clear D gene. CDR1 is MNHEY and CDR2 is SVGAGI in the germline V gene. With 2 bases removed from V and 4 bases from J, the gap between germline ends came to 11 bases. This CDR3 has 15 amino acids. DNA of the CDR3: TGTGCCAGCAGTTACGTTTCTGGCCTTAATGAAAAACTGTTTTTT. Protein product: CASSYVSGLNEKLFF.

The rearrangement uses TRBV18 and TRBJ1-2; TRBD1 matches 7 bases. This CDR3 is 14 amino acids long. Trimming at V came to 3 bases and at J to 4 bases, leaving 5 bases not matched to a gene. Germline V lookup: CDR1 KGHSH, CDR2 LQKENI. The CDR3 DNA reads TGTGCCAGCTCACCGCCGGGACAGCCCTATGGCTACACCTTC. Translation gives CASSPPGQPYGYTF.

The V and J genes are TRBV10-3 and TRBJ2-1; TRBD1 matches at 11 bases. The CDR3 loop spans 16 amino acids. CDR1 is ENHRY, CDR2 SYGVKD, per germline. V dropped 3 bases and J dropped 2; count of bases not matched to a gene: 3. DNA of the CDR3: TGTGCCATCAGTGATCGGGGACAGGGGGCCTACAATGAGCAGTTCTTC. Protein product: CAISDRGQGAYNEQFF.

The chain joins TRBV6-1 to TRBJ1-2; possible D gene TRBD1, 6 bases. V lost 1 base and J 4 bases, leaving 22 bases between the germline ends. CDR1 MNHNS and CDR2 SASEGT come from the germline V gene. The CDR3 is made up of 18 amino acids. The CDR3 here is CASSEVGRGLGRGYGYTF. DNA of the CDR3: TGTGCCAGCAGTGAAGTTGGGCGCGGGCTAGGCAGGGGCTATGGCTACACCTTC.

The chain uses TRBV4-3 and TRBJ2-7, with D possibly being TRBD2 (6 bases). The V and J ends lost 4 bases and 3 bases respectively, with 13 bases between them. The germline V gene encodes CDR1 LGHNA and CDR2 YSLEER. This CDR3 has 14 amino acids. CDR3 in amino acids: CASSRGTSNYEQYF. DNA of the CDR3: TGCGCCAGCAGCCGGGGGACTTCGAACTACGAGCAGTACTTC.

V and J are TRBV28 and TRBJ2-7; TRBD2 matches 11 bases. The CDR3 contains 19 residues. The germline V gene encodes CDR1 MDHEN and CDR2 SYDVKM. After removal of 6 bases from V and 3 bases from J, the junction contained 19 bases not matched to a gene. CDR3 in amino acids: CASSSPINSGRALSYEQYF. CDR3 DNA: TGTGCCAGCAGCTCACCTATCAATAGCGGGAGGGCCCTTAGCTACGAGCAGTACTTC. Using reference TRBV28 and TRBJ2-7 for the parts outside the CDR3, the full variable domain is DVKVTQSSRYLVKRTGEKVFLECVQDMDHENMFWYRQDPGLGLRLIYFSYDVKMKEKGDIPEGYSVSREKKERFSLILESASTNQTSMYLCASSSPINSGRALSYEQYFGPGTRLTVT.

The V call is TRBV5-6, the J call TRBJ2-1; possible D gene TRBD2, 5 bases. Trimming took off 5 bases at V and 0 bases at J, with 18 bases between the two ends. Germline-derived CDR1 and CDR2 are SGHDT and YYEEEE. The CDR3 is 17 amino acids. The chain's CDR3 is CASSPDNGLDSYNEQFF. The CDR3 coding sequence is TGTGCCAGCAGTCCCGACAACGGACTTGACTCCTACAATGAGCAGTTCTTC.

This chain links TRBV4-3 with TRBJ2-5; TRBD1 agrees at 7 bases. This CDR3 has 14 amino acids. CDR1 LGHNA and CDR2 YSLEER come from the germline V gene. V trimming: 3 bases; J trimming: 3 bases; junction bases outside the gene matches: 4. In DNA form, the CDR3 reads TGCGCCAGCAGCCATCCCACAGGGGAAGAGACCCAGTACTTC. Protein product: CASSHPTGEETQYF.

The genes are TRBV13 and TRBJ2-5; 11 bases fit TRBD2. This CDR3 comprises 17 residues. Germline loops: CDR1 PRHDT, CDR2 FYEKMQ (reference sequence). V lost 0 bases and J lost 5; bases outside the gene matches: 8. The CDR3 sequence is CASSLGVLAGGPETQYF. In DNA form, the CDR3 reads TGTGCCAGCAGCTTAGGGGTCCTAGCGGGAGGTCCCGAGACCCAGTACTTC.

CDR3: CASSLGGLGTGELFF. The DNA for the CDR3 is TGTGCCAGCAGCTTAGGAGGGCTGGGCACCGGGGAGCTGTTTTTT. The chain links TRBV7-7 to TRBJ2-2; TRBD2 might be the D (5 bases). CDR3 length equals 15 residues. Per the germline V gene, CDR1 is SSHAT and CDR2 is FNYEAQ (reference sequence). V dropped 1 base and J dropped 4 bases, with 10 bases sitting between them.